These 23 T cell receptor beta chains were all obtained from the same sample, sequenced in a study of shared clonotypes between healthy human individuals. Profiled with immunoSEQ multiplex PCR; TCRdb holds only in-frame clones, not every one. The sample holds more than 1 million clones; 70% to 80% are singletons and the top ten take under 0.6%. The specimen sequenced was memory CD4+ T cells from PBMCs. Subset denoted: CD45RA-negative fraction. These receptors were collected from a man aged 18 to 35 in good health. Some clones in this sample may be carry-over from other donors' samples.

The chain has TRBV28 and TRBJ2-7, with TRBD1 matching over 7 bases. With V trimmed by 6 bases and J by 0 bases, 5 bases remained unmatched. Looked up from germline, CDR1 is MDHEN and CDR2 is SYDVKM. The CDR3 is made up of 14 amino acids. The CDR3 protein is CASSDRVLSYEQYF. The DNA of the CDR3 is TGTGCCAGCAGCGACAGGGTCCTCTCCTACGAGCAGTACTTC.

This clone was counted only a few times. The chain has TRBV2 and TRBJ1-2; D is unclear. The CDR3 is 12 residues long. V lost 1 base and J 7 bases, leaving 7 bases between the germline ends. Germline V gives CDR1 SNHLY, CDR2 FYNNEI. CDR3 amino acids: CASSEDYGGYTF. In nucleotides, the CDR3 is TGTGCCAGCAGTGAAGATTACGGTGGCTACACCTTC.

This clone has just one count. J is TRBJ2-5 and V is TRBV5-6; TRBD1 aligns across 7 bases. The CDR3 runs 16 residues. CDR1 is SGHDT and CDR2 is YYEEEE in the germline V gene. J lost 5 bases, V lost 0 bases, and 10 bases had no gene match. The CDR3, as DNA: TGTGCCAGCAGCTTGGTTCCGGGACAGAGAGCGGAGACCCAGTACTTC. Translating it yields CASSLVPGQRAETQYF.

The rearrangement joins TRBV6-5 to TRBJ1-5, with TRBD1 matching 7 bases. The CDR3 spans 14 residues. V lost 6 bases to trimming and J lost 9 bases; unmatched junction nucleotides: 11. Germline CDR1 is MNHEY and CDR2 is SVGAGI. CDR3 residues: CASSPGGQALPQHF. DNA for the CDR3: TGTGCCAGCAGCCCCGGAGGACAGGCACTGCCCCAGCATTTT.

This chain links TRBV6-1 with TRBJ2-1, with TRBD2 matching 7 bases. This CDR3 is 15 amino acids long. V was clipped by 6 bases and J by 2 bases; unmatched bases: 7. The germline V gene encodes CDR1 MNHNS and CDR2 SASEGT. The CDR3 spells CASRSSGLPYNEQFF. In nucleotides, the CDR3 is TGTGCCAGCAGATCTAGCGGCCTGCCCTACAATGAGCAGTTCTTC.

This chain connects TRBV18 to TRBJ1-3, with unresolved D. V lost 2 bases to trimming and J lost 4 bases, with 18 bases between them. The CDR3 runs to 17 residues. Germline V gives CDR1 KGHSH, CDR2 LQKENI. The CDR3 is CASSPGIGRDQGNTIYF. The CDR3 DNA is TGTGCCAGCTCACCAGGGATAGGCCGAGATCAAGGAAACACCATATATTTT. Variable domain in full (rest from reference TRBV18 and TRBJ1-3): NAGVMQNPRHLVRRRGQEARLRCSPMKGHSHVYWYRQLPEEGLKFMVYLQKENIIDESGMPKERFSAEFPKEGPSILRIQQVVRGDSAAYFCASSPGIGRDQGNTIYFGEGSWLTVV.

The CDR3 sequence is CASSLAGRLGYGYTF. CDR3 nucleotide sequence: TGTGCCAGCAGCTTGGCGGGACGCCTTGGCTATGGCTACACCTTC. V is TRBV7-2 and J is TRBJ1-2; maybe TRBD1 (5 bases). The CDR3 runs 15 residues. Germline-derived CDR1 and CDR2 are SGHTA and FQGNSA. The V end lost 3 bases, the J end lost 4 bases, and 15 bases lay between the germline ends.

The chain couples TRBV18 to TRBJ1-1; D is perhaps TRBD1 (6 bases). CDR3 length: 14 amino acids. The V gene lost 2 bases and the J gene lost 7 bases, with 14 bases spanning the gap. Per the germline V gene, CDR1 is KGHSH and CDR2 is LQKENI. CDR3 amino acids: CASSPGQWSIEAFF. CDR3 nucleotide sequence: TGTGCCAGCTCACCAGGACAGTGGAGTATTGAAGCTTTCTTT.

The V call is TRBV13, the J call TRBJ2-7, with D maybe TRBD2 (6 bases). The CDR3 is 15 amino acids. Germline V CDR1 and CDR2: PRHDT, FYEKMQ (reference sequence). Deletions cut 0 bases from V and 2 bases from J, with 11 bases between. The CDR3 DNA sequence: TGTGCCAGCAGCTTAGGGGGCGGGATAACCTACGAGCAGTACTTC. It yields the protein CASSLGGGITYEQYF. The full variable domain, in which reference TRBV13 and TRBJ2-7 provide the parts outside the CDR3, is AAGVIQSPRHLIKEKRETATLKCYPIPRHDTVYWYQQGPGQDPQFLISFYEKMQSDKGSIPDRFSAQQFSDYHSELNMSSLELGDSALYFCASSLGGGITYEQYFGPGTRLTVT.

Points on this clone: The junction departs from the called germline gene at one end, perhaps through a read error. The chain links TRBV6-5 to TRBJ2-7, with D uncertain. The CDR3 has 13 residues. The germline V gene has CDR1 MNHEY and CDR2 SVGAGI. The CDR3 DNA sequence: TGTGCCAGCAGTTACCCGAACTCCGACGAGCAGTACTTC. This translates into CASSYPNSDEQYF.

The chain recombines TRBV14 with TRBJ2-2, with 9 bases fitting TRBD2. Germline V CDR1 and CDR2: SGHDN, FVKESK. The junction had 15 bases not matched to a gene; V was cut back by 0 bases and J by 4 bases. The CDR3 is 20 residues long. The CDR3 here is CASSQDRRALGGRATGELFF. Written as DNA, the CDR3 is TGTGCCAGCAGCCAAGATCGTCGGGCTTTGGGCGGGAGGGCCACCGGGGAGCTGTTTTTT.

The V call is TRBV5-4, the J call TRBJ2-3, with unresolved D. The ends were cut back, 1 base at V and 6 bases at J, with 12 bases in the middle. Germline lookup yields CDR1 SGHNT and CDR2 YYREEE (reference sequence). The CDR3 extends over 14 amino acids. The CDR3 region is CASSLTVATDTQYF. CDR3 in DNA: TGTGCCAGCAGCTTGACAGTCGCGACGGATACGCAGTATTTT. Based on the CDR3 plus reference TRBV5-4 and TRBJ2-3, the full variable domain is ETGVTQSPTHLIKTRGQQVTLRCSSQSGHNTVSWYQQALGQGPQFIFQYYREEENGRGNFPPRFSGLQFPNYSSELNVNALELDDSALYLCASSLTVATDTQYFGPGTRLTVL.

The CDR3 DNA reads as TGTGCCAGCAGCTCCCATGGTAGCAGCTACGAGCAGTACTTC. It specifies CASSSHGSSYEQYF. The V and J genes are TRBV9 and TRBJ2-7, with unresolved D. The CDR3 runs to 14 residues. V was pared by 4 bases and J by 3 bases, with 14 bases between. Germline V gene data show CDR1 as SGDLS and CDR2 as YYNGEE.

The chain's CDR3 is CASSVGLGQTEETQYF. The CDR3 nucleotides are TGTGCCAGCAGCGTAGGCCTTGGACAGACTGAAGAGACCCAGTACTTC. J is TRBJ2-5 and V is TRBV9; weak D call: TRBD1 (6 bases). This CDR3 has 16 residues. The ends were cut back, 0 bases at V and 3 bases at J, with 15 bases in the middle. CDR1 is SGDLS and CDR2 is YYNGEE in the germline V gene.

The chain recombines TRBV19 with TRBJ1-1, with a weak D call TRBD1 (5 bases). CDR1 is LNHDA and CDR2 is SQIVND in the germline V gene (reference sequence). The V end lost 6 bases, the J end lost 3 bases, and 17 bases lay between the germline ends. This CDR3 has 15 residues. The CDR3 DNA is TGTGCCAGTAGGGGACGAGAGAAAGGGGACACTGAAGCTTTCTTT. Its translation: CASRGREKGDTEAFF.

The rearrangement joins TRBV9 to TRBJ2-1; D is unresolved. The CDR3 is 13 amino acids. Trimming took off 4 bases at V and 4 bases at J, with 9 bases between the two ends. Germline values: CDR1 SGDLS, CDR2 YYNGEE. The CDR3 loop reads CASSLLGYNEQFF. CDR3 coding DNA: TGTGCCAGCAGCCTCCTAGGGTACAATGAGCAGTTCTTC.

The V gene is TRBV5-8, the J gene TRBJ1-3; no clear D. The V gene lost 5 bases and the J gene lost 0 bases, with 3 bases spanning the gap. This CDR3 has 12 amino acids. CDR1 is SGHTS and CDR2 is YDEGEE in the germline V gene. The CDR3 loop is CASRFSGNTIYF. CDR3 nucleotides: TGTGCCAGCAGGTTCTCTGGAAACACCATATATTTT.

V and J are TRBV7-2 and TRBJ2-2; D uncertain. The CDR3 has 13 residues. The V and J ends lost 2 bases and 5 bases respectively, with 6 bases between them. Germline CDR1 and CDR2: SGHTA and FQGNSA. CDR3 coding DNA: TGTGCCAGCAGCTTAAGCGCGACCGGGGAGCTGTTTTTT. Translated: CASSLSATGELFF.

The chain recombines TRBV7-9 with TRBJ1-1; D uncertain. CDR1 and CDR2 (germline): SEHNR, FQNEAQ (reference sequence). This CDR3 contains 16 residues. Between the trimmed V and J ends, which lost 1 base and 0 bases, there was a span of 12 bases. The CDR3 protein is CASSLDGRRMNTEAFF. CDR3 coding DNA: TGTGCCAGCAGCTTAGATGGCAGGAGGATGAACACTGAAGCTTTCTTT.

A remark on this clone: Other DNA sequences in the sample encode the same CDR3. In nucleotides, the CDR3 is TGCGCCAGCAGCCTTCTCCTTGGAAACACCATATATTTT. Translated, it gives CASSLLLGNTIYF. J is TRBJ1-3 and V is TRBV4-1; D ambiguous. The V gene's germline CDR1 is MGHRA and CDR2 YSYEKL. Trimming removed 4 bases from V and 3 bases from J, with 7 bases in between. There are 13 residues in the CDR3.

The rearrangement links TRBV25-1 to TRBJ2-2; D might be TRBD2 (6 bases). In germline, CDR1 is MGHDK, CDR2 SYGVNS. CDR3 length: 14 residues. Trimming took 7 bases from V and 3 from J, leaving 12 bases between them. The CDR3 loop is CASTLAGHTGELFF. The CDR3 coding sequence is TGTGCCAGCACTCTGGCGGGGCACACCGGGGAGCTGTTTTTT.

This chain joins TRBV5-1 and TRBJ2-3, with 8 bases fitting TRBD2. V lost 3 bases and J lost 4; bases outside the gene matches: 7. In germline, CDR1 is SGHRS, CDR2 YFSETQ. The CDR3 loop spans 15 amino acids. CDR3 in amino acids: CASSSGTSIADTQYF. Here the CDR3 DNA reads TGCGCCAGCAGCTCCGGGACTAGTATCGCAGATACGCAGTATTTT.

The rearrangement links TRBV29-1 to TRBJ2-1, with D tentatively TRBD2 (5 bases). The CDR3 extends over 11 amino acids. The germline gives CDR1 SQVTM, CDR2 ANQGSEA. CDR3 residues: CSGLNGVEQFF. CDR3 coding DNA: TGCAGTGGACTTAATGGTGTTGAGCAGTTCTTC.